This T cell receptor beta chain was found in a study of CD4 T cells in relation to SARS-CoV-2 and coronaviruses. The length of the CDR3 is 15 residues. The ends were cut back, 1 base at V and 4 bases at J, with 14 bases in the middle. Germline V lookup: CDR1 MDHEN, CDR2 SYDVKM. About this clone: Its antigen is as yet unknown.

TCRdb keeps only in-frame clones here, not all; method: immunoSEQ multiplex PCR. Counted here are tens of thousands of clones, approximately 72% occurring once; the ten biggest clones make up 9.5% to 15%. Before the COVID-19 pandemic, during about 2011-2019, CD4+ T cells were taken from unexposed donors. CD4+ T cells were isolated from the cells after less than 13 days of culture. The specimen sequenced was CD4+ T cells from PBMCs, cultured in vitro. This sequence joins TRBV28 and TRBJ2-7; D is uncertain. The sequence was obtained from a human donor in good health. DNA for the CDR3: TGTGCCAGCAGTTTATTAGGCCCCTCCGAGTACGAGCAGTACTTC. It specifies CASSLLGPSEYEQYF.